One T cell receptor beta chain is described in this entry. Its antigen is as yet unknown. Trimming at V came to 2 bases and at J to 3 bases, leaving 6 bases not matched to a gene. This CDR3 region has 15 residues. Germline V CDR1 and CDR2: SGHRS, YFSETQ. This sample was taken from a study of shared clonotypes between healthy human individuals. Study as a whole: CD4 naive and CD4 memory each took three plates per donor, while CD8 naive took two and CD8 memory one.

Findings and caveats of the study: Naive subsets generally had larger estimated richness than memory subsets. Several donors showed sharing of about 4.6% of naive CD4 clonotypes.

Repertoires were generated with immunoSEQ multiplex PCR, while TCRdb's copy carries only in-frame clones and drops some. The sample consists of more than 1.2 million clones, about 98.5% of them appearing once. The chain has TRBV5-1 and TRBJ1-2, with TRBD1 matching 8 bases. This clonotype was obtained from a man aged 25 to 45 in good health. The specimen sequenced was naive CD4+ T cells sorted from blood. Stated subset: CD45RA+ positively selected. CDR3 loop: CASSLSGTGHYGYTF. The CDR3 bases are TGCGCCAGCAGCTTATCCGGGACAGGACACTATGGCTACACCTTC.